The table lists the clone carrying this TCR beta chain with a few counts. Methods used by the authors: The assay estimated nucleated cells by amplifying reference gene primers. The protocol was immunoSEQ multiplex PCR, while the TCRdb copy is restricted to in-frame clones and leaves out a portion. D and trimming come from the DNA, and the V and J calls and clone size come from that table. Of approximately 74,000 clones in the sample, approximately 88% were seen once. This sample is drawn from a study of blood T cell repertoires in COVID-19. The wider study: Samples representing acute and convalescent COVID-19 were sourced from the United States, Italy and Spain. Sources were T cells, B-cell-depleted T cells, or PBMCs; the material itself was cDNA or gDNA.

Trimming at V came to 6 bases and at J to 3 bases, leaving 10 bases not matched to a gene. The germline V gene encodes CDR1 MDHEN and CDR2 SYDVKM. The CDR3 totals 16 residues. The receptor was derived from a man older than 75 with active or convalescent COVID-19. The specimen was peripheral blood. The chain recombines TRBV28 with TRBJ1-2; 10 bases match TRBD1. In nucleotides, the CDR3 is TGTGCCAGCAGACTTCTGGGACAGGGGCATCACTATGGCTACACCTTC. Translating gives CASRLLGQGHHYGYTF.